This T cell receptor (beta chain) is from a study of T cells after yellow fever vaccination. Study-wide findings and caveats: Booster sampling recovered most clones from primary vaccination (approximately 96% CD4, around 88% CD8). The presence of abundant clonotypes contaminating from the bulk population was possible in FACS-sorted repertoires. Faster peaking, at day 5 versus 15, marked a secondary response that was weaker.

Germline CDR1 reads SGHTA; CDR2 reads FQGTGA. Trimming removed 2 bases from V and 4 bases from J, with 14 bases in between. This CDR3 is built from 15 residues. Template switching by 5'RACE produced TCR cDNA, adding a universal primer site and UMIs. MiXCR was run by TCRdb on the 5' RACE reads, yielding one entry per CDR3 protein. The sample shows some 260,000 distinct CDR3 sequences, roughly 4.8% of them seen only once. This clonotype was detected many times. The target antigen is unknown. This sequence joins TRBV7-3 and TRBJ1-2; D call uncertain. The specimen comprised CD4+ T cells sorted from PBMCs, sampled on the day of the yellow fever booster vaccination. The TCR was taken from a man between 18 and 35 years old who received the YFV17D yellow fever vaccine. DNA for the CDR3: TGTGCCAGCAGCTTAGCGCCGGGAGTGTCCTATGGCTACACCTTC. Residues: CASSLAPGVSYGYTF. The whole variable domain, remainder taken from reference TRBV7-3 and TRBJ1-2, is GAGVSQTPSNKVTEKGKYVELRCDPISGHTALYWYRQSLGQGPEFLIYFQGTGAADDSGLPNDRFFAVRPEGSVSTLKIQRTERGDSAVYLCASSLAPGVSYGYTFGSGTRLTVV.